This entry lists 5 T cell receptor beta chains sequenced from one sample in a study of control samples from healthy donors and cancer patients. Data came from immunoSEQ multiplex PCR; TCRdb stores just in-frame clones and leaves some out. In the table there are roughly 130,000 clones, roughly 91% of which are singletons. The sample taken for sequencing was PBMCs. All receptors come from a man between 45 and 60 years old with head and neck cancer.

The rearrangement uses TRBV6-6 and TRBJ1-2, with D perhaps TRBD1 (5 bases). Trimming removed 0 bases from V and 4 bases from J, with 12 bases in between. Germline V gene lookup returns CDR1 MNHNY and CDR2 SVGAGI (reference sequence). The CDR3 covers 15 residues. CDR3 nucleotide sequence: TGTGCCAGCAGTTACTCGGTTCGGGGGGGCTATGGCTACACCTTC. Translated: CASSYSVRGGYGYTF.

The chain links TRBV20-1 to TRBJ2-1; D is ambiguous. The CDR3 is 11 residues long. V was pared by 3 bases and J by 8 bases, with 8 bases between. Germline V gives CDR1 DFQATT, CDR2 SNEGSKA (reference sequence). The CDR3 sequence is CSARYGYEQFF. The CDR3 DNA reads TGCAGTGCTAGGTACGGGTATGAGCAGTTCTTC.

This sequence joins TRBV13 and TRBJ2-5, with a weak D call TRBD2 (6 bases). CDR3 length: 15 amino acids. CDR1 is PRHDT, CDR2 FYEKMQ, per germline (reference sequence). Trimming took 5 bases from V and 1 from J, leaving 14 bases between them. This chain's CDR3 is CASSIGGDLQETQYF. Written as DNA, the CDR3 is TGTGCCAGCAGCATTGGCGGGGACCTCCAAGAGACCCAGTACTTC.

The chain couples TRBV11-2 to TRBJ1-6; D unclear. The CDR3 has 14 residues. The germline V gene has CDR1 SGHAT and CDR2 FQNNGV. V was cut by 0 bases and J by 6 bases, with 6 bases left in between. In nucleotides, the CDR3 is TGTGCCAGCAGCTTAGATTTTGGTAATTCACCCCTCCACTTT. Translation gives CASSLDFGNSPLHF. Drawing the rest from reference TRBV11-2 and TRBJ1-6, the complete variable domain is EAGVAQSPRYKIIEKRQSVAFWCNPISGHATLYWYQQILGQGPKLLIQFQNNGVVDDSQLPKDRFSAERLKGVDSTLKIQPAKLEDSAVYLCASSLDFGNSPLHFGNGTRLTVT.

The chain links TRBV9 to TRBJ2-2, with 10 bases fitting TRBD2. CDR1 is SGDLS and CDR2 is YYNGEE in the germline V gene. The CDR3 is 17 amino acids. V lost 0 bases and J lost 2; bases outside the gene matches: 4. CDR3 nucleotide sequence: TGTGCCAGCAGCGTAGGGCTAGCGGGGGTTAACACCGGGGAGCTGTTTTTT. It codes for CASSVGLAGVNTGELFF.